This TCR beta chain was captured by sequencing in a study of control samples from healthy donors and cancer patients. Only in-frame clones appear in the TCRdb table, and some are missing; sequencing was by immunoSEQ multiplex PCR. This sample yields under 65,000 clones, of which 87% are seen a single time; roughly an eighth belongs to the top ten. The germline V gene encodes CDR1 SGHVS and CDR2 FQNEAQ. The V end lost 1 base, the J end lost 7 bases, and 16 bases lay between the germline ends. The CDR3 covers 15 residues. This sequence originates from a woman in her fifties or sixties with lung cancer. The J gene is TRBJ1-2, the V gene TRBV7-8; a weak D match, TRBD1 (6 bases). Sequencing was done on a sample of PBMCs. The CDR3 nucleotides are TGTGCCAGCAGCTTAGAATCACGGGGGCGAGGTGGCTACACCTTC. This sequence encodes CASSLESRGRGGYTF.